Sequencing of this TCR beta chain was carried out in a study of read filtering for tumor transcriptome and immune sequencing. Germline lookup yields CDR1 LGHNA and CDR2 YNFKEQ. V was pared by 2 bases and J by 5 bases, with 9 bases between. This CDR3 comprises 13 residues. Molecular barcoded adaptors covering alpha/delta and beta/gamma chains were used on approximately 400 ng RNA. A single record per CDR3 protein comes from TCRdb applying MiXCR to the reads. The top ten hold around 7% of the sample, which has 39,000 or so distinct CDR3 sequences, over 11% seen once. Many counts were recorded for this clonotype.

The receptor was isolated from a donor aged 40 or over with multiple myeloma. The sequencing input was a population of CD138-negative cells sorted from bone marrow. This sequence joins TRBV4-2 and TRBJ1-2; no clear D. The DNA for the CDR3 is TGTGCCAGCAGCCAAAATGTGGTTTATGGCTACACCTTC. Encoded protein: CASSQNVVYGYTF.